These 28 T cell receptor beta chains came from one sample sequenced in a study of shared clonotypes between healthy human individuals. The repertoire was sequenced with immunoSEQ multiplex PCR; TCRdb's copy has only in-frame clones and lacks some. The sample records 1.5 million to 2.5 million clones, about 95% being singletons. Terminally differentiated effector memory CD45RA+ cells were left out of the naive CD8 fraction, which was CD45RO-negative and positively selected for CCR7. Specimen: naive CD8+ T cells sorted from blood. The receptor source for this set is a young man in good health.

There are a few counts of this clone. The V and J genes are TRBV11-2 and TRBJ1-1; D gene unclear. CDR1 is SGHAT, CDR2 FQNNGV, per germline. The CDR3 extends over 13 amino acids. Trimming cost V 3 bases and J 2 bases, with 7 bases left between them. As DNA, the CDR3 is TGTGCCAGCAGCTTCGGACCTAACACTGAAGCTTTCTTT. Encoded protein: CASSFGPNTEAFF.

The gene calls are TRBV15 and TRBJ2-3; D may be TRBD2 (6 bases). CDR1 is LNHNV and CDR2 is YYDKDF in the germline V gene (reference sequence). CDR3 length: 17 residues. V was trimmed by 1 base and J by 6 bases, leaving 20 bases between them. This CDR3 reads CATSRVLRGLAADTQYF. CDR3 DNA: TGTGCCACCAGCAGAGTCCTCCGGGGACTGGCGGCGGATACGCAGTATTTT.

The chain employs TRBV28 and TRBJ2-2, with 9 bases that match TRBD1. V gave up 3 bases and J gave up 0 bases; unmatched junction bases: 20. The CDR3 runs to 22 residues. Germline V CDR1 and CDR2: MDHEN, SYDVKM. The CDR3 region is CASSFLSRVTTTGGANTGELFF. The DNA of the CDR3 is TGTGCCAGCAGTTTCCTGAGTCGGGTGACGACCACAGGGGGCGCGAACACCGGGGAGCTGTTTTTT. Drawing the rest from reference TRBV28 and TRBJ2-2, the complete variable domain is DVKVTQSSRYLVKRTGEKVFLECVQDMDHENMFWYRQDPGLGLRLIYFSYDVKMKEKGDIPEGYSVSREKKERFSLILESASTNQTSMYLCASSFLSRVTTTGGANTGELFFGEGSRLTVL.

The chain recombines TRBV5-1 with TRBJ2-2; 7 nucleotides match TRBD1. The J segment lost 0 bases and the V segment lost 4 bases, leaving 6 bases of the junction unmatched. This CDR3 contains 16 residues. In germline, CDR1 is SGHRS, CDR2 YFSETQ. CDR3 nucleotides: TGCGCCAGCAGCAACTCCGGGACAGCGAACACCGGGGAGCTGTTTTTT. This gives the protein CASSNSGTANTGELFF.

J is TRBJ2-2 and V is TRBV19; D is possibly TRBD2 (5 bases). V was clipped by 2 bases and J by 1 base, with 17 bases between them. The CDR3 loop spans 18 amino acids. The germline gives CDR1 LNHDA, CDR2 SQIVND (reference sequence). In nucleotides, the CDR3 is TGTGCCAGTAGTATAACCTGGAACGGAGCGGAGAACACCGGGGAGCTGTTTTTT. It is translated as CASSITWNGAENTGELFF.

V and J are TRBV14 and TRBJ1-6; the D is unclear. The germline gives CDR1 SGHDN, CDR2 FVKESK. The CDR3 is made up of 14 amino acids. Between the trimmed V and J ends, which lost 1 base and 10 bases, there was a span of 11 bases. The CDR3, as DNA: TGTGCCAGCAGCCAAGTAGGTGGTAACTCACCCCTCCACTTT. It translates to CASSQVGGNSPLHF.

The rearrangement joins TRBV30 to TRBJ2-3; D is perhaps TRBD2 (7 bases). V was clipped by 5 bases and J by 3 bases, with 18 bases between them. Germline CDR1 GTSNPN, CDR2 SVGIG (reference sequence). The CDR3 length is 15 residues. The CDR3 protein is CAWGGVGTPTDTQYF. CDR3 nucleotide sequence: TGTGCCTGGGGGGGGGTAGGGACACCTACAGATACGCAGTATTTT.

The V call is TRBV19, the J call TRBJ1-5; unclear D gene. The CDR3 is made up of 14 amino acids. Deletions cut 5 bases from V and 3 bases from J, with 11 bases between. Germline CDR1 is LNHDA and CDR2 is SQIVND (reference sequence). The CDR3 protein is CASSSDTDNQPQHF. The CDR3 bases are TGTGCCAGTAGTTCCGACACAGACAATCAGCCCCAGCATTTT.

J is TRBJ2-7 and V is TRBV4-3; 8 bases line up with TRBD2. Germline-derived CDR1 and CDR2 are LGHNA and YSLEER. V was pared by 0 bases and J by 5 bases, with 9 bases of the junction left unmatched. This CDR3 has 16 residues. The CDR3 DNA is TGCGCCAGCAGCCAAGAACGGACTAGCATCAACGACGAGCAGTACTTC. Its protein is CASSQERTSINDEQYF.

The rearrangement links TRBV5-1 to TRBJ2-7; unclear D gene. This CDR3 is 15 amino acids long. CDR1 and CDR2 (germline): SGHRS, YFSETQ. Between the trimmed V and J ends, which lost 3 bases and 4 bases, there was a span of 17 bases. The CDR3 nucleotides are TGCGCCAGCAGCTATTCCAGCAACTTCGTGTACGAGCAGTACTTC. Protein: CASSYSSNFVYEQYF.

Concerning this clone itself: Different DNA sequences within this sample yield the same CDR3. The CDR3 sequence: CASSEGQADTQYF. CDR3 DNA sequence: TGTGCCAGCAGTGAAGGACAGGCAGATACGCAGTATTTT. J is TRBJ2-3 and V is TRBV2; D might be TRBD1 (6 bases). Germline CDR1 and CDR2: SNHLY and FYNNEI. V was pared by 1 base and J by 4 bases, with 6 bases between. The CDR3 length is 13 residues. The entire variable domain, with the rest obtained from reference TRBV2 and TRBJ2-3, is as follows: EPEVTQTPSHQVTQMGQEVILRCVPISNHLYFYWYRQILGQKVEFLVSFYNNEISEKSEIFDDQFSVERPDGSNFTLKIRSTKLEDSAMYFCASSEGQADTQYFGPGTRLTVL.

The chain uses TRBV14 and TRBJ1-3, with 7 bases that match TRBD1. CDR3 size: 16 residues. V lost 4 bases and J lost 3; bases outside the gene matches: 9. Per germline, CDR1 SGHDN and CDR2 FVKESK. The CDR3 nucleotides are TGTGCCAGCAGCCCACAGGGGAAGCTCGTTGGAAACACCATATATTTT. It is translated as CASSPQGKLVGNTIYF.

The V gene is TRBV7-9, the J gene TRBJ2-2, with 7 bases fitting TRBD2. The ends lost 8 bases at V and 4 bases at J; junction bases unmatched: 7. The CDR3 runs 14 residues. The germline CDR1 and CDR2 sequences are SEHNR and FQNEAQ (reference sequence). Written as DNA, the CDR3 is TGTGCCAGCGGATTGGGCGGGGGCACCGGGGAGCTGTTTTTT. Protein: CASGLGGGTGELFF. The full variable domain, its missing parts supplied by reference TRBV7-9 and TRBJ2-2, is DTGVSQNPRHKITKRGQNVTFRCDPISEHNRLYWYRQTLGQGPEFLTYFQNEAQLEKSRLLSDRFSAERPKGSFSTLEIQRTEQGDSAMYLCASGLGGGTGELFFGEGSRLTVL.

The V and J genes are TRBV5-4 and TRBJ2-5; 7 bases match TRBD1. The CDR3 totals 14 residues. J was trimmed by 7 bases and V by 1 base; bases with no gene match: 7. Germline V gene lookup returns CDR1 SGHNT and CDR2 YYREEE (reference sequence). DNA for the CDR3: TGTGCCAGCAGCTTGCCCGGGACAGAGGCGACCCAGTACTTC. This encodes CASSLPGTEATQYF.

The V call is TRBV7-2, the J call TRBJ2-1; no reliable D call. Germline CDR1 SGHTA, CDR2 FQGNSA. The CDR3 length is 12 residues. Trimming pared 5 bases from V and 7 bases from J, leaving 9 bases between. CDR3 nucleotides: TGTGCCAGCAGCCTCTCCGGTAATGAGCAGTTCTTC. Translation gives CASSLSGNEQFF. The whole variable domain, filled in from reference TRBV7-2 and TRBJ2-1, reads GAGVSQSPSNKVTEKGKDVELRCDPISGHTALYWYRQSLGQGLEFLIYFQGNSAPDKSGLPSDRFSAERTGGSVSTLTIQRTQQEDSAVYLCASSLSGNEQFFGPGTRLTVL.

Comments on this clone: The same CDR3 also results from other DNA sequences found in this sample. V gene TRBV9 combines with J gene TRBJ1-5, with TRBD1 matching over 8 bases. CDR3 size: 14 residues. J was trimmed by 2 bases and V by 4 bases; bases with no gene match: 2. The germline V gene encodes CDR1 SGDLS and CDR2 YYNGEE. This CDR3 is CASSLTGGNQPQHF. CDR3 bases: TGTGCCAGCAGCTTGACAGGGGGCAATCAGCCCCAGCATTTT.

This sequence joins TRBV11-2 and TRBJ2-1; 16 positions match TRBD2. The CDR3 sequence is 16 residues long. Losses at the gene ends were 3 bases for V and 6 bases for J; bases not matched to a gene: 2. Germline values: CDR1 SGHAT, CDR2 FQNNGV. The CDR3 region is CASSFGTSGRANEQFF. CDR3 coding DNA: TGTGCCAGCAGCTTTGGGACTAGCGGGAGGGCCAATGAGCAGTTCTTC.

This chain connects TRBV5-1 to TRBJ2-7; 7 bases agree with TRBD1. CDR1 SGHRS and CDR2 YFSETQ come from the germline V gene. The CDR3 contains 14 residues. Losses at the gene ends were 0 bases for V and 3 bases for J; bases not matched to a gene: 3. CDR3: CASSLAQGVYEQYF. The CDR3 DNA is TGCGCCAGCAGCTTGGCCCAGGGGGTCTACGAGCAGTACTTC.

In this sample, this clone turned up once. The V and J genes are TRBV10-3 and TRBJ2-5; 10 bases match TRBD2. Germline V CDR1 and CDR2: ENHRY, SYGVKD. This CDR3 spans 15 amino acids. V gave up 10 bases and J gave up 0 bases; unmatched junction bases: 8. CDR3 amino acids: CATEERGGYQETQYF. CDR3 DNA: TGTGCCACCGAGGAGCGGGGGGGGTACCAAGAGACCCAGTACTTC.

J is TRBJ1-2 and V is TRBV13, with D perhaps matching TRBD1 (6 bases). Germline-derived CDR1 and CDR2 are PRHDT and FYEKMQ (reference sequence). The CDR3 loop spans 14 amino acids. V dropped 2 bases and J dropped 0 bases, with 7 bases sitting between them. This CDR3 is CASSLRGTNYGYTF. In nucleotides, the CDR3 is TGTGCCAGCAGCTTAAGGGGGACTAACTATGGCTACACCTTC.

This chain joins TRBV10-3 and TRBJ2-3; unclear D gene. Trimming took 3 bases from V and 8 from J, leaving 6 bases between them. CDR1 is ENHRY and CDR2 is SYGVKD in the germline V gene. This CDR3 comprises 11 residues. The CDR3 bases are TGTGCCATCAGTGAAATGGGTACGCAGTATTTT. This sequence encodes CAISEMGTQYF.

V gene TRBV10-2 combines with J gene TRBJ1-4; D is undetermined. This CDR3 contains 16 residues. V lost 0 bases and J lost 3, with 11 bases in between. The germline gives CDR1 WSHSY, CDR2 SAAADI. The CDR3 reads CASSESMGSANEKLFF. DNA for the CDR3: TGCGCCAGCAGTGAGTCAATGGGTTCGGCTAATGAAAAACTGTTTTTT.

J is TRBJ1-2 and V is TRBV11-2, with 12 bases that match TRBD1. J lost 6 bases, V lost 2 bases, and 7 bases had no gene match. The CDR3 has 16 amino acids. Looked up from germline, CDR1 is SGHAT and CDR2 is FQNNGV. The DNA of the CDR3 is TGTGCCAGCAGCTTATCAGAAGGGACAGGGGGCGATGGCTACACCTTC. This gives the protein CASSLSEGTGGDGYTF.

The V gene is TRBV10-2, the J gene TRBJ1-1, with 10 bases aligning to TRBD1. Germline CDR1 reads WSHSY; CDR2 reads SAAADI. The CDR3 loop spans 15 amino acids. The ends lost 6 bases at V and 4 bases at J; junction bases unmatched: 8. CDR3 sequence reads: CASSSRQGAITEAFF. CDR3 coding DNA: TGCGCCAGCAGCTCAAGACAGGGGGCGATCACTGAAGCTTTCTTT.

The chain is built from TRBV7-2 and TRBJ2-1; 7 bases line up with TRBD2. Germline values: CDR1 SGHTA, CDR2 FQGNSA. This CDR3 has 16 amino acids. After removal of 1 base from V and 2 bases from J, the junction contained 5 bases not matched to a gene. In DNA form, the CDR3 reads TGTGCCAGCAGCTTAGGGACTAGAGGTCCCTACAATGAGCAGTTCTTC. Its translation: CASSLGTRGPYNEQFF.

This clone showed up just once. The rearrangement uses TRBV4-1 and TRBJ2-7; perhaps TRBD2 as D (8 bases). Trimming took 8 bases from V and 2 from J, leaving 19 bases between them. Germline V gives CDR1 MGHRA, CDR2 YSYEKL. CDR3 length: 15 amino acids. CDR3 amino acids: CASRGGTGAAYEQYF. The CDR3, as DNA: TGCGCCAGCCGGGGGGGTACAGGGGCGGCCTACGAGCAGTACTTC.

This chain's CDR3 is CSGARDLEAFF. The CDR3 bases are TGCAGCGGAGCCCGGGACCTTGAAGCTTTCTTT. The chain combines TRBV29-1 with TRBJ1-1; a weak D match, TRBD1 (5 bases). CDR3 length equals 11 residues. Trimming took 7 bases from V and 7 from J, leaving 13 bases between them. Per germline, CDR1 SQVTM and CDR2 ANQGSEA.

This clone has just one count. V usage is TRBV19 and J usage is TRBJ1-2; D unclear. Trimming cost V 7 bases and J 0 bases, with 15 bases left between them. Germline V gene data show CDR1 as LNHDA and CDR2 as SQIVND (reference sequence). This CDR3 spans 15 amino acids. CDR3 loop: CASTDPEEANYGYTF. In DNA, the CDR3 is TGTGCCAGTACCGACCCAGAAGAAGCTAACTATGGCTACACCTTC.